The 27 T cell receptor beta chains reported below all come from one sample, sequenced in a study of shared clonotypes between healthy human individuals. TCRdb keeps only in-frame clones here, not all; method: immunoSEQ multiplex PCR. The data contain about 560,000 clones, roughly four fifths of them seen just once; the ten biggest clones take up more than 10%. The material sequenced was PBMCs. Receptors were obtained from a woman between 35 and 50 years old in good health. Some clones in this sample may be carry-over from other donors' samples.

The chain uses TRBV7-9 and TRBJ2-7; D tentatively fits TRBD1 or TRBD2 (5 bases each). The CDR3 spans 17 residues. CDR1 is SEHNR, CDR2 FQNEAQ, per germline (reference sequence). Trimming took off 2 bases at V and 5 bases at J, with 22 bases between the two ends. The CDR3 loop reads CASSLPVGTPWWNEQYF. DNA of the CDR3: TGTGCCAGCAGCTTACCCGTCGGGACGCCATGGTGGAACGAGCAGTACTTC.

The gene calls are TRBV6-6 and TRBJ1-5, with D unresolved. V lost 5 bases, J lost 1 base, and 9 bases lay in between. In germline, CDR1 is MNHNY, CDR2 SVGAGI (reference sequence). This CDR3 is built from 14 residues. This CDR3 reads CASSRHRSNQPQHF. CDR3 nucleotide sequence: TGTGCCAGCAGTAGGCATCGGAGCAATCAGCCCCAGCATTTT.

A few counts support this clone. The chain has TRBV10-3 and TRBJ2-1; 7 positions agree with TRBD2. The V gene's germline CDR1 is ENHRY and CDR2 SYGVKD. With 2 bases clipped from V and 4 bases from J, the junction kept 5 bases outside the gene matches. The CDR3 has 15 amino acids. The CDR3 DNA sequence: TGTGCCATCAGTGAGGGGGACTACTTATACAATGAGCAGTTCTTC. This gives the protein CAISEGDYLYNEQFF.

The chain carries TRBV7-2 and TRBJ2-5; maybe TRBD2 (6 bases). Looked up from germline, CDR1 is SGHTA and CDR2 is FQGNSA. Between the trimmed V and J ends, which lost 5 bases and 6 bases, there was a span of 19 bases. CDR3 size: 15 residues. The CDR3 sequence: CASSVPTSDMKTQYF. CDR3 in DNA: TGTGCCAGCAGCGTCCCGACTAGTGACATGAAGACCCAGTACTTC.

The chain links TRBV5-1 to TRBJ2-2; D uncertain. Trimming stripped 4 bases from V and 6 bases from J, with 10 bases between. Germline V gene sequence: CDR1 SGHRS, CDR2 YFSETQ. This CDR3 is built from 13 residues. Here the CDR3 reads CASSEGFPGELFF. In nucleotides, the CDR3 is TGCGCCAGCAGCGAAGGTTTCCCCGGGGAGCTGTTTTTT.

This clone was recorded only once. This chain uses TRBV12-5 with TRBJ2-7; D call uncertain. Trimming removed 3 bases at V and 9 bases at J, with 21 bases between. The CDR3 totals 15 residues. The germline gives CDR1 LGHNT, CDR2 FRNRAP. The CDR3 region has the DNA TGTGCTAGTGGTTTTTTTCGGGTCAGCTCCCGACGGCAGTACTTC. Translating it yields CASGFFRVSSRRQYF.

V and J are TRBV7-9 and TRBJ2-7; a possible D gene is TRBD2 (5 bases). Trimming shortened V by 1 base and J by 5 bases, and 18 bases separated the two germline ends. The V gene's germline CDR1 is SEHNR and CDR2 FQNEAQ (reference sequence). This CDR3 comprises 16 residues. The CDR3: CASSLDRGPGGDEQYF. CDR3 DNA sequence: TGTGCCAGCAGCTTAGATCGGGGTCCAGGTGGCGACGAGCAGTACTTC.

This chain joins TRBV11-2 and TRBJ2-2, with 7 bases identical to TRBD1. Looked up from germline, CDR1 is SGHAT and CDR2 is FQNNGV. The CDR3 loop spans 17 amino acids. J lost 2 bases, V lost 5 bases, and 11 bases had no gene match. Written as DNA, the CDR3 is TGTGCCAGCAGCCGCGACAGGGACCCATCCAACACCGGGGAGCTGTTTTTT. Protein sequence: CASSRDRDPSNTGELFF.

Only one count was recorded for this clone. The chain is built from TRBV15 and TRBJ2-1; the match to TRBD2 covers 7 bases. Germline lookup yields CDR1 LNHNV and CDR2 YYDKDF (reference sequence). The V segment lost 5 bases and the J segment 7 bases; nucleotides outside the gene matches: 14. The CDR3 loop spans 16 amino acids. In DNA, the CDR3 is TGTGCCACCAGCCTCTCCGTGGGAGGGCGGCGTAATGAGCAGTTCTTC. Translation gives CATSLSVGGRRNEQFF.

V and J are TRBV28 and TRBJ1-4, with TRBD1 matching 7 bases. The CDR3 extends over 13 amino acids. The germline V gene has CDR1 MDHEN and CDR2 SYDVKM. V dropped 10 bases and J dropped 3; count of bases not matched to a gene: 5. Written as DNA, the CDR3 is TGTGCCATCGAGGGGGCGGCTAATGAAAAACTGTTTTTT. Translation: CAIEGAANEKLFF.

This sequence joins TRBV28 and TRBJ1-5; no clear D. The V gene lost 1 base and the J gene lost 1 base, with 8 bases spanning the gap. This CDR3 comprises 15 residues. Germline V CDR1 and CDR2: MDHEN, SYDVKM. The CDR3 sequence is CASSLSLNSNQPQHF. CDR3 DNA sequence: TGTGCCAGCAGTTTATCGCTCAACAGCAATCAGCCCCAGCATTTT.

This chain uses TRBV4-1 with TRBJ1-5, with 7 positions matching TRBD1. The germline CDR1 and CDR2 sequences are MGHRA and YSYEKL. The CDR3 sequence is 15 residues long. Trimming at V came to 6 bases and at J to 0 bases, leaving 5 bases not matched to a gene. CDR3: CASRTGEYSNQPQHF. The CDR3 DNA is TGCGCCAGCAGAACAGGGGAGTATAGCAATCAGCCCCAGCATTTT.

This clone was observed once. The germline gene is not matched at one end of the junction; a read error may be the cause. The genes are TRBV10-1 and TRBJ2-5; D may correspond to TRBD1 or TRBD2 (6 bases each). The CDR3 totals 13 residues. Germline V gene lookup returns CDR1 WNHNN and CDR2 SYGVQD (reference sequence). The CDR3 here is CASSESRSGGRDF. CDR3 DNA: TGCGCCAGCAGTGAGTCAAGGTCCGGGGGCCGGGACTTC.

The chain joins TRBV6-1 to TRBJ1-3; D is ambiguous. The V end was cut by 0 bases, the J end by 0 bases, with 6 bases between. Germline V gene sequence: CDR1 MNHNS, CDR2 SASEGT. The CDR3 covers 15 residues. The CDR3 is CASSEAPASGNTIYF. The CDR3 nucleotides read TGTGCCAGCAGTGAAGCGCCAGCCTCTGGAAACACCATATATTTT.

Many counts were recorded for this clone. V and J are TRBV30 and TRBJ1-3; D gene unclear. The V and J ends lost 7 bases and 0 bases respectively, with 19 bases between them. Germline V gene lookup returns CDR1 GTSNPN and CDR2 SVGIG (reference sequence). The CDR3 spans 16 residues. CDR3 DNA sequence: TGTGCCTCTACCCGGACCCTGGAGAGCTCTGGAAACACCATATATTTT. As protein: CASTRTLESSGNTIYF.

V and J are TRBV11-3 and TRBJ2-1; TRBD2 might be the D (5 bases). CDR1 is SGHNT, CDR2 YENEEA, per germline. V was cut by 3 bases and J by 0 bases, with 9 bases left in between. This CDR3 is 15 amino acids long. The DNA of the CDR3 is TGTGCCAGCAGCTTGGGAGCGTCCTCCTACAATGAGCAGTTCTTC. Its protein product is CASSLGASSYNEQFF.

Remarks on this clone: This may be a read error: a much more frequent sequence differs by one nucleotide. The chain uses TRBV25-1 and TRBJ1-5; D is perhaps TRBD1 (5 bases). This CDR3 has 16 amino acids. Germline V CDR1 and CDR2: MGHDK, SYGVNS. CDR3: CDRTSSGGIDNQPQHF. The CDR3 nucleotides are TGTGACCGGACGTCATCCGGGGGAATCGACAATCAGCCCCAGCATTTT.

J is TRBJ2-6 and V is TRBV27, with D unclear. V gave up 5 bases and J gave up 0 bases, with 11 bases separating them. Germline V gives CDR1 MNHEY, CDR2 SMNVEV (reference sequence). The CDR3 totals 16 residues. CDR3 bases: TGTGCCAGCAGTCCGATTGGGATCTCTGGGGCCAACGTCCTGACTTTC. Its translation is CASSPIGISGANVLTF. Complete variable domain (other parts from reference TRBV27 and TRBJ2-6): EAQVTQNPRYLITVTGKKLTVTCSQNMNHEYMSWYRQDPGLGLRQIYYSMNVEVTDKGDVPEGYKVSRKEKRNFPLILESPSPNQTSLYFCASSPIGISGANVLTFGAGSRLTVL.

A single count supports this clone. V is TRBV7-8 and J is TRBJ1-3; D not certain. This CDR3 comprises 14 residues. Trimming pared 1 base from V and 0 bases from J, leaving 4 bases between. From germline, CDR1 is SGHVS and CDR2 FQNEAQ. The CDR3 nucleotides read TGTGCCAGCAGCTTAGGTAACTCTGGAAACACCATATATTTT. Its protein product is CASSLGNSGNTIYF. Based on the CDR3 plus reference TRBV7-8 and TRBJ1-3, the full variable domain is GAGVSQSPRYKVAKRGQDVALRCDPISGHVSLFWYQQALGQGPEFLTYFQNEAQLDKSGLPSDRFFAERPEGSVSTLKIQRTQQEDSAVYLCASSLGNSGNTIYFGEGSWLTVV.

The gene calls are TRBV7-9 and TRBJ2-1; D ambiguous. Trimming pared 4 bases from V and 6 bases from J, leaving 10 bases between. This CDR3 comprises 13 residues. Per the germline V gene, CDR1 is SEHNR and CDR2 is FQNEAQ (reference sequence). CDR3 protein: CASSSNLGNEQFF. CDR3 in DNA: TGTGCCAGCAGCTCGAATCTCGGCAATGAGCAGTTCTTC.

About this clone: One base separates it from a far larger clone, so it is likely a read error. This same CDR3 is encoded by further DNA sequences in the sample. This chain uses TRBV15 with TRBJ1-3; D unresolved. Per germline, CDR1 LNHNV and CDR2 YYDKDF (reference sequence). The CDR3 totals 16 residues. Here the CDR3 DNA reads TGTGCCACCAGCAGAGATGCCGGACCCTCTGGAAACACCATATACTTT. It specifies CATSRDAGPSGNTIYF.

This clone was seen once. This chain connects TRBV7-8 to TRBJ2-7, with TRBD2 matching 7 bases. The CDR3 runs to 14 residues. Germline V gene lookup returns CDR1 SGHVS and CDR2 FQNEAQ. V lost 5 bases to trimming and J lost 4 bases; unmatched junction nucleotides: 8. CDR3 sequence reads: CASSLERGLYEQYF. CDR3 nucleotide sequence: TGTGCCAGCAGCCTCGAGCGGGGTTTGTACGAGCAGTACTTC.

The genes are TRBV30 and TRBJ2-4; D unresolved. Looked up from germline, CDR1 is GTSNPN and CDR2 is SVGIG (reference sequence). This CDR3 region has 14 residues. Trimming pared 0 bases from V and 7 bases from J, leaving 13 bases between. The CDR3 DNA reads as TGTGCCTGGAGTGTACAATGGGATCCGAACATTCAGTACTTC. This encodes CAWSVQWDPNIQYF.

The genes are TRBV28 and TRBJ2-7; 12 bases are a match to TRBD1. The CDR3 loop spans 16 amino acids. Per germline, CDR1 MDHEN and CDR2 SYDVKM. V lost 4 bases, J lost 6 bases, and 10 bases stayed unmatched. CDR3 amino acids: CASSYPTGTGGSEQYF. The CDR3 DNA reads as TGTGCCAGCAGTTACCCGACCGGGACAGGGGGCTCCGAGCAGTACTTC.

The rearrangement joins TRBV6-6 to TRBJ2-1; 8 bases are shared with TRBD2. Trimming removed 5 bases from V and 2 bases from J; junction bases left unmatched: 5. The germline gives CDR1 MNHNY, CDR2 SVGAGI (reference sequence). The CDR3 is 15 residues long. The CDR3 coding sequence is TGTGCCAGCAGTCCAAGCGGGAGTACCTACAATGAGCAGTTCTTC. Translating it yields CASSPSGSTYNEQFF.

This rearrangement joins TRBV4-2 to TRBJ2-1; 9 bases are shared with TRBD2. Trimming took 1 base from V and 6 from J; bases not matched to a gene: 7. CDR3 length equals 16 residues. Looked up from germline, CDR1 is LGHNA and CDR2 is YNFKEQ. CDR3 sequence: CASSQGPGLAGNEQFF. The CDR3 DNA follows: TGTGCCAGCAGCCAAGGGCCGGGACTAGCTGGCAATGAGCAGTTCTTC.

A remark on this clone: This may be a read error, as it is one base from a much larger clone. The chain is built from TRBV6-1 and TRBJ1-1, with D uncertain. CDR1 is MNHNS, CDR2 SASEGT, per germline. The CDR3 has 15 residues. The DNA for the CDR3 is TGTGTCAGCAGTGAAAAAGGAGACGGGAGCACTGAAGCTTTCTTT. It specifies CVSSEKGDGSTEAFF.